This T cell receptor beta chain is drawn from a study of regulatory T cells in long-lasting Graves disease. Study outcomes and limitations: Accuracy was perhaps lowered by the small sample size. Persistent disease was associated with favored TRBV28 usage and with favored use of TRBJ1-2 and TRBJ2-5.

Germline lookup yields CDR1 MNHEY and CDR2 SVGEGT. The length of the CDR3 is 15 residues. The J segment lost 10 bases and the V segment lost 4 bases, leaving 7 bases of the junction unmatched. This sample's time point: newly diagnosed GD, antithyroid drugs for less than 3 months. PBMC RNA served as the TCR library source. Patients hailed from an endocrinology department in Xi'an, China. The EDTA tubes were filled with roughly 10 milliliters of drawn peripheral blood. There are many counts of this clonotype. The antigen remains undetermined. Libraries of TCR beta came from iRepertoire HTBI primers plus Arm-PCR of CDR3 regions. TCRdb independently ran MiXCR on the multiplex PCR reads; one entry per CDR3 protein. The sample records a few hundred thousand distinct CDR3 sequences, approximately 16% being singletons.

This clonotype was obtained from a female donor with Graves disease. V gene TRBV6-2 or TRBV6-3 combines with J gene TRBJ2-1, with 13 bases that match TRBD2. Sequencing used peripheral blood mononuclear cells (PBMCs), obtained at new diagnosis, from a patient treated with antithyroid drugs. The CDR3 nucleotides read TGTGCCAGCAGTTCCTGGACTAGCGGGAGCAGGGAGCAGTTCTTC. Translation gives CASSSWTSGSREQFF.